Each of the 27 T cell receptor beta chains below was sequenced from the same sample in a study of T cells after yellow fever vaccination. MiXCR, run by TCRdb on the 5' RACE reads, gives a single entry per CDR3 protein. This table has 350,000 to 450,000 distinct CDR3 sequences, approximately 18% appearing once. Sequencing used PBMCs, obtained before the yellow fever booster vaccination. The receptors derive from a man aged 18 to 29 who received the YFV17D yellow fever vaccine.

This sequence joins TRBV20-1 and TRBJ2-7; possibly TRBD1 for D (5 bases). The length of the CDR3 is 11 residues. The germline V gene encodes CDR1 DFQATT and CDR2 SNEGSKA (reference sequence). V lost 5 bases, J lost 3 bases, and 8 bases lay in between. This CDR3 reads CSAGAHYEQYV. The DNA for the CDR3 is TGCAGTGCTGGGGCGCACTACGAGCAGTACGTC.

This clonotype was seen a few times. V usage is TRBV10-3 and J usage is TRBJ1-2, with 9 bases matching TRBD1. This CDR3 contains 14 residues. Germline V CDR1 and CDR2: ENHRY, SYGVKD. The ends lost 7 bases at V and 2 bases at J; junction bases unmatched: 5. The CDR3 region has the DNA TGTGCCATCACCGAGGACAGGGGAAACTATGGCTACACCTTC. Its translation: CAITEDRGNYGYTF.

A few counts support this clonotype. The rearrangement links TRBV4-1 to TRBJ1-3; D gene unclear. Trimming took 1 base from V and 4 from J, leaving 11 bases between them. Germline CDR1 MGHRA, CDR2 YSYEKL. The CDR3 is made up of 15 amino acids. The CDR3 DNA reads TGCGCCAGCAGCCAAGCCAATAGGCCGGGAAACACCATATATTTT. Translated: CASSQANRPGNTIYF.

V gene TRBV10-3 combines with J gene TRBJ2-3; D is unclear. Trimming stripped 4 bases from V and 7 bases from J, with 6 bases between. Germline V lookup: CDR1 ENHRY, CDR2 SYGVKD. The CDR3 sequence is 11 residues long. Here the CDR3 reads CAISASYTQYF. In DNA, the CDR3 is TGTGCCATCAGTGCCTCGTATACGCAGTATTTT.

V is TRBV6-6 and J is TRBJ2-1, with D uncertain. CDR1 is MNHNY, CDR2 SVGAGI, per germline (reference sequence). The CDR3 consists of 13 residues. Trimming shortened V by 8 bases and J by 0 bases, and 8 bases separated the two germline ends. In nucleotides, the CDR3 is TGTGCCAGCGAGGCAGCCTCCTACAATGAGCAGTTCTTC. Translating it yields CASEAASYNEQFF.

V usage is TRBV6-6 and J usage is TRBJ1-5; 7 nucleotides match TRBD1. Germline CDR1 and CDR2: MNHNY and SVGAGI (reference sequence). V trimming: 2 bases; J trimming: 5 bases; junction bases outside the gene matches: 6. The CDR3 contains 15 residues. DNA of the CDR3: TGTGCCAGCAGTTACCCTTTCGACAGGGATCAGCCCCAGCATTTT. It specifies CASSYPFDRDQPQHF.

The chain employs TRBV4-3 and TRBJ2-2; D gene uncertain. Germline-derived CDR1 and CDR2 are LGHNA and YSLEER. V lost 0 bases and J 0 bases, leaving 8 bases between the germline ends. This CDR3 comprises 16 residues. The CDR3 spells CASSQDARSNTGELFF. In DNA, the CDR3 is TGCGCCAGCAGCCAAGACGCCAGGTCGAACACCGGGGAGCTGTTTTTT.

This clonotype has more than one count but fewer than ten. The J gene is TRBJ1-1, the V gene TRBV12-3 or TRBV12-4; a weak D match, TRBD1 (5 bases). V shed 3 bases and J shed 3 bases, with 8 bases lying between them. This CDR3 has 13 amino acids. The CDR3 loop is CASSLTVYTEAFF. CDR3 nucleotides: TGTGCCAGCAGTTTGACAGTATACACTGAAGCTTTCTTT.

The chain combines TRBV12-5 with TRBJ2-3; D is uncertain. The V gene's germline CDR1 is LGHNT and CDR2 FRNRAP. Between the trimmed V and J ends, which lost 6 bases and 1 base, there was a span of 14 bases. The CDR3 runs to 15 residues. CDR3 nucleotide sequence: TGTGCTAGTGGCGGGCTTTCTGGAGGCACAGATACGCAGTATTTT. Translation: CASGGLSGGTDTQYF.

V and J are TRBV6-5 and TRBJ1-1, with 7 bases aligning to TRBD1. The germline CDR1 and CDR2 sequences are MNHEY and SVGAGI. This CDR3 comprises 13 residues. V gave up 3 bases and J gave up 10 bases; unmatched junction bases: 8. CDR3 residues: CASSYSPDRRAFF. The CDR3 DNA sequence: TGTGCCAGCAGTTATTCCCCGGACAGGAGAGCTTTCTTT.

This clonotype showed up just a few times. This chain uses TRBV12-3 or TRBV12-4 with TRBJ2-7; 8 bases line up with TRBD2. The J segment lost 10 bases and the V segment lost 4 bases, leaving 6 bases of the junction unmatched. CDR3 length equals 12 residues. CDR3 sequence: CASSSGTRGQYF. Here the CDR3 DNA reads TGTGCCAGCAGTTCCGGGACTAGGGGCCAGTACTTC.

The CDR3 DNA reads as TGTGCCAGTAGTATCACCGACAGCTACAATGAGCAGTTCTTC. This codes for CASSITDSYNEQFF. V usage is TRBV19 and J usage is TRBJ2-1; tentative D call: TRBD1 (5 bases). The CDR3 contains 14 residues. V lost 3 bases and J lost 3, with 9 bases in between. CDR1 and CDR2 (germline): LNHDA, SQIVND (reference sequence).

V is TRBV6-2 or TRBV6-3 and J is TRBJ2-3; 7 positions agree with TRBD2. The germline CDR1 and CDR2 sequences are MNHEY and SVGEGT. Trimming took 6 bases from V and 4 from J; bases not matched to a gene: 10. This CDR3 is built from 15 residues. The CDR3, as DNA: TGTGCCAGCAGCTCCTGGACTAGAGACGCAGATACGCAGTATTTT. It translates to CASSSWTRDADTQYF.

Only a few counts were recorded for this clonotype. The J gene is TRBJ2-2, the V gene TRBV5-6, with 7 bases identical to TRBD1. CDR1 and CDR2 from the germline V gene are SGHDT and YYEEEE. After removal of 2 bases from V and 7 bases from J, the junction contained 11 bases not matched to a gene. The CDR3 runs 16 residues. CDR3: CASSFIDRDRNGELFF. The DNA for the CDR3 is TGTGCCAGCAGCTTTATCGACAGGGATAGAAACGGGGAGCTGTTTTTT.

This sequence joins TRBV5-1 and TRBJ1-1; no definite D call. Germline lookup yields CDR1 SGHRS and CDR2 YFSETQ. The ends were cut back, 5 bases at V and 5 bases at J, with 10 bases in the middle. This CDR3 contains 12 residues. The CDR3 is CASSSHATEAFF. Here the CDR3 DNA reads TGCGCCAGCAGTTCCCATGCGACTGAAGCTTTCTTT.

This clonotype was observed a handful of times. V gene TRBV11-2 combines with J gene TRBJ2-2, with D hard to call. CDR3 length: 15 residues. V was clipped by 1 base and J by 0 bases, with 6 bases between them. Per the germline V gene, CDR1 is SGHAT and CDR2 is FQNNGV. CDR3 sequence: CASSLAATNTGELFF. In DNA form, the CDR3 reads TGTGCCAGCAGCTTAGCCGCCACGAACACCGGGGAGCTGTTTTTT.

This clonotype was seen more than once but under ten times. The chain carries TRBV5-1 and TRBJ1-1, with D perhaps matching TRBD1 (5 bases). With 3 bases removed from V and 4 bases from J, the gap between germline ends came to 19 bases. CDR1 is SGHRS and CDR2 is YFSETQ in the germline V gene. The CDR3 is 16 residues long. The CDR3 coding sequence is TGCGCCAGCAGCTGGGAGTTGGGGGAAGGTGGCACTGAAGCTTTCTTT. Translating gives CASSWELGEGGTEAFF. The full variable domain, its missing parts supplied by reference TRBV5-1 and TRBJ1-1, is KAGVTQTPRYLIKTRGQQVTLSCSPISGHRSVSWYQQTPGQGLQFLFEYFSETQRNKGNFPGRFSGRQFSNSRSEMNVSTLELGDSALYLCASSWELGEGGTEAFFGQGTRLTVV.

The chain employs TRBV2 and TRBJ2-1; possible D gene TRBD1, 6 bases. V was pared by 6 bases and J by 7 bases, with 16 bases between. The CDR3 runs 14 residues. CDR1 SNHLY and CDR2 FYNNEI come from the germline V gene. The CDR3 sequence: CASRGRQGKNEQFF. CDR3 bases: TGTGCCAGCAGGGGGCGGCAGGGGAAAAATGAGCAGTTCTTC.

CDR3 nucleotide sequence: TGTGCCACCAGTGTAGGGCTAGGGCAGCCCCAGCATTTT. Translated, it gives CATSVGLGQPQHF. The V call is TRBV24-1, the J call TRBJ1-5; no reliable D call. Germline V CDR1 and CDR2: KGHDR, SFDVKD. This CDR3 comprises 13 residues. Between the trimmed V and J ends, which lost 5 bases and 7 bases, there was a span of 11 bases.

This clonotype turned up a few times. This chain uses TRBV5-1 with TRBJ2-3; 11 bases line up with TRBD2. Trimming removed 4 bases from V and 5 bases from J; junction bases left unmatched: 9. The germline V gene encodes CDR1 SGHRS and CDR2 YFSETQ. This CDR3 comprises 16 residues. The DNA of the CDR3 is TGCGCCAGCAGCACGTCTAGCGGGGGGATATTAGATACGCAGTATTTT. Protein: CASSTSSGGILDTQYF.

This clonotype was detected only a few times. The V call is TRBV12-3 or TRBV12-4, the J call TRBJ1-6, with TRBD1 identical over 10 bases. V lost 2 bases, J lost 9 bases, and 7 bases stayed unmatched. The CDR3 has 16 amino acids. The CDR3 DNA reads as TGTGCCAGCAGTTTAAGGGGACAGGGGATGCGTTCACCCCTCCACTTT. Its protein is CASSLRGQGMRSPLHF.

This clonotype has ten or more counts. The chain links TRBV5-1 to TRBJ2-5; D remains ambiguous. Germline CDR1 reads SGHRS; CDR2 reads YFSETQ. CDR3 size: 13 residues. The V and J ends lost 0 bases and 3 bases respectively, with 6 bases between them. The CDR3: CASSLGAEETQYF. As DNA, the CDR3 is TGCGCCAGCAGCTTGGGGGCGGAAGAGACCCAGTACTTC.

At least ten counts were recorded for this clonotype. V usage is TRBV19 and J usage is TRBJ2-1; no clear D gene. V lost 1 base and J 2 bases, leaving 3 bases between the germline ends. The length of the CDR3 is 13 residues. Germline V gene data show CDR1 as LNHDA and CDR2 as SQIVND (reference sequence). The CDR3, as DNA: TGTGCCAGTAGTATAGCCCCCTACAATGAGCAGTTCTTC. It codes for CASSIAPYNEQFF.

This clonotype was picked up a small number of times. The genes are TRBV6-2 or TRBV6-3 and TRBJ2-1; possibly TRBD1 for D (6 bases). Between the trimmed V and J ends, which lost 4 bases and 3 bases, there was a span of 16 bases. The CDR3 extends over 16 amino acids. Germline lookup yields CDR1 MNHEY and CDR2 SVGEGT. CDR3 sequence reads: CASSSRQAEHYNEQFF. For the CDR3, the DNA is TGTGCCAGCAGTTCCCGACAGGCCGAACACTACAATGAGCAGTTCTTC.

This chain uses TRBV7-9 with TRBJ1-3; D uncertain. Trimming shortened V by 3 bases and J by 2 bases, and 8 bases separated the two germline ends. The germline CDR1 and CDR2 sequences are SEHNR and FQNEAQ (reference sequence). The CDR3 consists of 14 residues. CDR3: CASSFFLPGNTIYF. The CDR3 DNA reads TGTGCCAGCAGCTTTTTCCTCCCTGGAAACACCATATATTTT.

The chain combines TRBV7-9 with TRBJ2-1, with 8 nucleotides matching TRBD2. Losses at the gene ends were 5 bases for V and 5 bases for J; bases not matched to a gene: 8. Per the germline V gene, CDR1 is SEHNR and CDR2 is FQNEAQ (reference sequence). The CDR3 loop spans 15 amino acids. The CDR3 coding sequence is TGTGCCAGCAGCCACGAGGGACTAGGGAACAATGAGCAGTTCTTC. Amino acids: CASSHEGLGNNEQFF.

J is TRBJ2-2 and V is TRBV19; TRBD2 aligns across 12 bases. The CDR3 totals 15 residues. Germline V gene sequence: CDR1 LNHDA, CDR2 SQIVND (reference sequence). Trimming at V came to 6 bases and at J to 4 bases, leaving 3 bases not matched to a gene. As DNA, the CDR3 is TGTGCCAGTAGAAGGACTAGCGGGGCCACCGGGGAGCTGTTTTTT. Its translation: CASRRTSGATGELFF.